This TCR beta chain was sequenced for a study of OX40 agonist ivuxolimab in advanced cancers. Profiled with immunoSEQ multiplex PCR; TCRdb holds only in-frame clones, not every one. Among roughly 50,000 clones listed, around nine tenths were seen once. J was trimmed by 4 bases and V by 6 bases; bases with no gene match: 11. CDR3 length equals 16 residues. Germline V gene sequence: CDR1 LNHDA, CDR2 SQIVND (reference sequence). The origin of this receptor is an adult with an advanced solid tumor such as melanoma, head and neck, liver or kidney cancer. Sequenced here: CD4+ or CD8+ T cells sorted from blood, sampled in a trial of the OX40 agonist ivuxolimab. The J gene is TRBJ2-5, the V gene TRBV19; TRBD1 aligns across 10 bases. The chain's CDR3 is CASSPGTGVGLETQYF. CDR3 nucleotide sequence: TGTGCCAGTAGCCCTGGGACAGGGGTAGGCTTAGAGACCCAGTACTTC.